This T cell receptor (beta chain) was identified in a study of blood T cell repertoires in COVID-19. The wider study: Acute and convalescent COVID-19 samples came from the United States, Italy and Spain. Sources were T cells, B-cell-depleted T cells, or PBMCs; the material itself was cDNA or gDNA.

Original data processing: Reference gene primer amplification gave nucleated cell count estimates. Sequencing used immunoSEQ multiplex PCR; TCRdb keeps in-frame clones, though not all of them. The V and J calls and clone size are taken from that table; D and trimming were inferred from the DNA. This repertoire shows around 200,000 clones, about three quarters found once; its top ten account for 5.5% to 7%. With V trimmed by 3 bases and J by 1 base, 12 bases remained unmatched. Germline CDR1 and CDR2: MDHEN and SYDVKM. The CDR3 has 17 amino acids. The sequence was obtained from a woman in her 70s with acute or convalescent COVID-19. The rearrangement uses TRBV28 and TRBJ2-7; 7 nucleotides match TRBD1. The sequenced sample was peripheral blood. Written as DNA, the CDR3 is TGTGCCAGCAGTTTGTACAACCGACAGGGAAGGTCCTACGAGCAGTACTTC. This translates into CASSLYNRQGRSYEQYF.